This T cell receptor beta chain was found in a study of blood T cells in healthy people across ages. The study's findings and limits: The long-lived group displayed more naive CD4+ cells, plus higher diversity, than the aged donors did.

Germline V gives CDR1 SGDLS, CDR2 YYNGEE. The V segment lost 0 bases and the J segment 3 bases; nucleotides outside the gene matches: 3. The CDR3 contains 15 residues. Only a few counts were recorded for this clonotype. Antigen: not known. A second PCR, run for roughly 7 to 12 cycles, used a sample-barcoded 5' primer plus a J-beta primer mix. Each cDNA molecule received a tag from a template-switch adaptor that had 12 random nucleotides. TCRdb analysed the 5' RACE reads with MiXCR anew, one entry per CDR3 protein. Here the sample spans about 1 million distinct CDR3 sequences, under 55% being singletons.

Material for sequencing was blood. This clonotype originated in a woman aged 60-75 years in good health. The rearrangement links TRBV9 to TRBJ1-5; 7 nucleotides match TRBD1. DNA of the CDR3: TGTGCCAGCAGCGTAGAGGGGGCCCCCAATCAGCCCCAGCATTTT. Amino acid sequence: CASSVEGAPNQPQHF.